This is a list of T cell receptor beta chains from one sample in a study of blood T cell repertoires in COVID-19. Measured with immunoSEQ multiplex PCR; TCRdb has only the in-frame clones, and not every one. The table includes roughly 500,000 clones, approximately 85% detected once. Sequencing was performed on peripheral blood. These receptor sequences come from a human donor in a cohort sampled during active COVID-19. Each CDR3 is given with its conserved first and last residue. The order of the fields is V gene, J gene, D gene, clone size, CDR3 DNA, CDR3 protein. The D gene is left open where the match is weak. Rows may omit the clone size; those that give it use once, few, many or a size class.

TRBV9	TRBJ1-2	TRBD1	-	TGTGCCAGCAGCGTTACAGGGGGTGGTAACTATGGCTACACCTTC	CASSVTGGGNYGYTF
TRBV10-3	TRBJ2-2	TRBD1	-	TGTGCCATCAGCCCGACAGGGGCCGGGGAGCTGTTTTTT	CAISPTGAGELFF
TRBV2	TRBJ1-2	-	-	TGTGCCAGCGAAGGACAGAAAAACTATGGCTACACCTTC	CASEGQKNYGYTF
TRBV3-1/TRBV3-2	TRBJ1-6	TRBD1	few	TGTGCCAGCAGGTCCCGGGACAGGGGCAACTCACCCCTCCACTTT	CASRSRDRGNSPLHF
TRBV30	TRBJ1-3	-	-	TGTGCCTGGAGTCGCTCCATAACTCGCTCTGGAAACACCATATATTTT	CAWSRSITRSGNTIYF
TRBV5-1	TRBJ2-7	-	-	TGCGCCAGCAGCTTGGACGGGAGAGAGTACGAGCAGTACTTC	CASSLDGREYEQYF
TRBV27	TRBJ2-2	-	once	TGTGCCAGCAGTTTAGACGTAGGGGGAGCGAACACCGGGGAGCTGTTTTTT	CASSLDVGGANTGELFF
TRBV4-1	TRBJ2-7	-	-	TGCGCCAGCAGCCAAGATACGGGGATGGGGTCCTACGAGCAGTACTTC	CASSQDTGMGSYEQYF
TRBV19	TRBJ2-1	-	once	TGTGCCAGTAGAGAACACCAGGAGGAAAGTGAGCAGTTCTTC	CASREHQEESEQFF
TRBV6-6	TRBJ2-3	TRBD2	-	TGTGCCAGCAGGACAACTGGACTAGCGATAGATACGCAGTATTTT	CASRTTGLAIDTQYF
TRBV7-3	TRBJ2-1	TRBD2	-	TGTGCCAGCAGCTTGCGACTAGCGGGGGATAATGAGCAGTTCTTC	CASSLRLAGDNEQFF